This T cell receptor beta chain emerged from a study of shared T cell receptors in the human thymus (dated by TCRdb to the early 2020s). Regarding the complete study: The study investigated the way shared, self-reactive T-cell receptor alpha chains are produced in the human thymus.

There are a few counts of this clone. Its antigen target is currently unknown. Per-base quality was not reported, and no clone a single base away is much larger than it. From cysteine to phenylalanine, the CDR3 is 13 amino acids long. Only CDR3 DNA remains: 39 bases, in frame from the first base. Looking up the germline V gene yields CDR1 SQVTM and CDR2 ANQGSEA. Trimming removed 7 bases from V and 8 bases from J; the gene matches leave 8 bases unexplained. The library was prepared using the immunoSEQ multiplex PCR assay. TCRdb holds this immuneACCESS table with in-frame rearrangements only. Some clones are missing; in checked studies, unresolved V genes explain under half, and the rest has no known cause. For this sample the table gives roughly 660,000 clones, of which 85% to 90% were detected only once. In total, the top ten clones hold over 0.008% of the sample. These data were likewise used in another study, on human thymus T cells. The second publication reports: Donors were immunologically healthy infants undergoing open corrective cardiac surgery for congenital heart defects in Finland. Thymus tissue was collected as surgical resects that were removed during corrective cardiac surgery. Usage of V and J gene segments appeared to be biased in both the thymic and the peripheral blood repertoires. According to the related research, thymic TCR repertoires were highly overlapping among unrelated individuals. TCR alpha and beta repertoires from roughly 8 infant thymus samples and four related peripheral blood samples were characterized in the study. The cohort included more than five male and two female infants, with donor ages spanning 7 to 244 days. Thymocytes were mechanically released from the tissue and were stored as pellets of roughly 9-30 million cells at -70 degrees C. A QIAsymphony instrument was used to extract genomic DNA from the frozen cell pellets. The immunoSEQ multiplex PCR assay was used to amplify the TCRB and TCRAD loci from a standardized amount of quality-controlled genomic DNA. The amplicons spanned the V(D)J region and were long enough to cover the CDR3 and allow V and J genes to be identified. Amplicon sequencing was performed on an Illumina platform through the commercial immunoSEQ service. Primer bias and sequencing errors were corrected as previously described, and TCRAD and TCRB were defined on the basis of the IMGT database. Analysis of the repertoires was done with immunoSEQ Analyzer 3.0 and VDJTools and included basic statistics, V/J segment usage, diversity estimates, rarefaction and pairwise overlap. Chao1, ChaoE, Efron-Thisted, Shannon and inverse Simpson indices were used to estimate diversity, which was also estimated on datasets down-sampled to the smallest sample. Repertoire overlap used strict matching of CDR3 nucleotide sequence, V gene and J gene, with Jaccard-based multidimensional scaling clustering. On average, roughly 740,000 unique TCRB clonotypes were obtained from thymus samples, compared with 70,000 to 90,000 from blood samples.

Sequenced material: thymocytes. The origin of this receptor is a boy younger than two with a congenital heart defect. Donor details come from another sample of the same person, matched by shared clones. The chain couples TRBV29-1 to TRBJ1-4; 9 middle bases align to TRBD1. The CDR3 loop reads CSGADRGGEKLFF. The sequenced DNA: TGCAGCGGGGCGGACAGGGGTGGGGAAAAACTGTTTTTT.